Listed below are T cell receptor beta chains from one sample, sequenced in a study of blood T cell repertoires in COVID-19. TCRdb keeps only in-frame clones here, not all; method: immunoSEQ multiplex PCR. Of about 130,000 clones in the sample, roughly 80% were seen once. What was sequenced was PBMCs or T cells enriched from blood (not recorded which). The source of these receptors is a man between 50 and 59 years old who had recovered from COVID-19. Each CDR3 is given with its conserved first and last residue. The D gene is left open where the match is weak. Some rows mark clone size as missing; the rest say once, few, many or name a class of expanded clone.

D: TRBD1
J: TRBJ1-6
size: few
V: TRBV7-6
CDR3: CASSTRDRGNSPLHF
DNA: TGTGCCAGCAGCACCCGGGACAGGGGAAATTCACCCCTCCACTTT

D: -
J: TRBJ2-1
size: -
V: TRBV9
CDR3: CASSVGVGGAGEQFF
DNA: TGTGCCAGCAGCGTAGGAGTTGGGGGGGCCGGTGAGCAGTTCTTC

D: TRBD2
J: TRBJ2-3
size: -
V: TRBV7-9
CDR3: CASRDLAGPPDTQYF
DNA: TGTGCCAGCAGGGATCTAGCGGGGCCCCCAGATACGCAGTATTTT

D: -
J: TRBJ1-2
size: -
V: TRBV19
CDR3: CASSIVEGLRYGYTF
DNA: TGTGCCAGTAGTATCGTCGAGGGTTTACGCTATGGCTACACCTTC

D: -
J: TRBJ1-3
size: many
V: TRBV10-1
CDR3: CASSDGYSGNTIYF
DNA: TGCGCCAGCAGTGACGGTTACTCTGGAAACACCATATATTTT

D: -
J: TRBJ1-5
size: -
V: TRBV4-3
CDR3: CASSQDYSNQPQHF
DNA: TGCGCCAGCAGCCAAGACTATAGCAATCAGCCCCAGCATTTT

D: -
J: TRBJ1-2
size: -
V: TRBV5-1
CDR3: CASSVGQPHYGYTF
DNA: TGCGCCAGCAGCGTTGGACAGCCCCACTATGGCTACACCTTC

D: -
J: TRBJ1-6
size: -
V: TRBV11-3
CDR3: CASSPGQSNSPLHF
DNA: TGTGCCAGCAGCCCCGGACAGAGTAATTCACCCCTCCACTTT

D: -
J: TRBJ1-2
size: few
V: TRBV7-9
CDR3: CASSLAAYYGYTF
DNA: TGTGCCAGCAGCTTAGCAGCCTACTATGGCTACACCTTC

D: TRBD1
J: TRBJ2-7
size: -
V: TRBV9
CDR3: CASSPRTGDYEQYF
DNA: TGTGCCAGCAGCCCCCGGACAGGGGACTACGAGCAGTACTTC

D: -
J: TRBJ1-5
size: -
V: TRBV28
CDR3: CASSLEPGSNQPQHF
DNA: TGTGCCAGCAGTTTAGAACCGGGGTCCAATCAGCCCCAGCATTTT

D: TRBD2
J: TRBJ2-5
size: -
V: TRBV11-2
CDR3: CASSLPGGETQYF
DNA: TGTGCCAGCAGCCTCCCGGGGGGAGAGACCCAGTACTTC

D: -
J: TRBJ1-2
size: -
V: TRBV11-2
CDR3: CASSPLRGQNYGYTF
DNA: TGTGCCAGCAGCCCTCTTAGAGGCCAAAACTATGGCTACACCTTC

D: -
J: TRBJ1-5
size: few
V: TRBV4-1
CDR3: CASSQGDWGEGIVFNQPQHF
DNA: TGCGCCAGCAGCCAAGGGGATTGGGGGGAGGGGATAGTGTTCAATCAGCCCCAGCATTTT

D: -
J: TRBJ1-5
size: -
V: TRBV7-9
CDR3: CASSLDPGGASNQPQHF
DNA: TGTGCCAGCAGCTTAGACCCGGGGGGGGCGAGCAATCAGCCCCAGCATTTT

D: -
J: TRBJ1-2
size: -
V: TRBV27
CDR3: CASSSGRGHLRDGYTF
DNA: TGTGCCAGCAGTTCAGGCAGGGGACACTTAAGAGATGGCTACACCTTC

D: TRBD2
J: TRBJ2-1
size: -
V: TRBV4-3
CDR3: CASSQGTSGGANNEQFF
DNA: TGCGCCAGCAGCCAAGGGACTAGCGGGGGGGCCAACAATGAGCAGTTCTTC

D: TRBD1
J: TRBJ2-6
size: -
V: TRBV7-2
CDR3: CASSFRQGAGANVLTF
DNA: TGTGCCAGCAGCTTCCGACAGGGGGCTGGGGCCAACGTCCTGACTTTC

D: -
J: TRBJ2-5
size: -
V: TRBV27
CDR3: CASSFMETQYF
DNA: TGTGCCAGCAGTTTCATGGAGACCCAGTACTTC

D: TRBD2
J: TRBJ2-7
size: -
V: TRBV6-5
CDR3: CASSYSTSRTYEQYF
DNA: TGTGCCAGCAGTTACTCGACTAGCAGAACCTACGAGCAGTACTTC

D: -
J: TRBJ2-7
size: -
V: TRBV28
CDR3: CASTPSGFSYEQYF
DNA: TGTGCCAGCACTCCGAGCGGGTTTTCCTACGAGCAGTACTTC

D: -
J: TRBJ2-1
size: -
V: TRBV28
CDR3: CASSLGGLAYNEQFF
DNA: TGTGCCAGCAGCCTCGGTGGGCTGGCCTACAATGAGCAGTTCTTC

D: TRBD1
J: TRBJ1-5
size: -
V: TRBV10-2
CDR3: CASSDGQGVGNQPQHF
DNA: TGCGCCAGCAGTGATGGGCAGGGGGTTGGCAATCAGCCCCAGCATTTT

D: -
J: TRBJ1-6
size: -
V: TRBV28
CDR3: CASSWGDLDTESNSPLHF
DNA: TGTGCCAGCAGTTGGGGGGACCTTGACACAGAAAGTAATTCACCCCTCCACTTT

D: TRBD1
J: TRBJ1-1
size: -
V: TRBV2
CDR3: CASGQGRRNTEAFF
DNA: TGTGCCAGCGGACAGGGGAGAAGGAACACTGAAGCTTTCTTT

D: TRBD1
J: TRBJ2-6
size: -
V: TRBV5-4
CDR3: CASGPTGAGSGANVLTF
DNA: TGTGCCAGCGGACCTACAGGGGCTGGCTCTGGGGCCAACGTCCTGACTTTC